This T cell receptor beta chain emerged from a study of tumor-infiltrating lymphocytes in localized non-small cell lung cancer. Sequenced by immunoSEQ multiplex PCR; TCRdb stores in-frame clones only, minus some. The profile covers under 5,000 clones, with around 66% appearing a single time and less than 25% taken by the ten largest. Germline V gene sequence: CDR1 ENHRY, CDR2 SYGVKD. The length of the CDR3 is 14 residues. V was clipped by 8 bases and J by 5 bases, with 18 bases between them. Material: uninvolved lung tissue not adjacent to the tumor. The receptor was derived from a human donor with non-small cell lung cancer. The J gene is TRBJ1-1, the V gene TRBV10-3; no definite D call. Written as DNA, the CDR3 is TGTGCCATCGGTCGGGAGACGGGAGGGACTGAAGCTTTCTTT. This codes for CAIGRETGGTEAFF.